These 20 T cell receptor beta chains were all obtained from the same sample, sequenced in a study of T-cell memory formation after mild COVID-19. TCRdb reanalysed the 5' RACE reads using MiXCR and keeps one entry per CDR3 protein. Here the sample spans roughly 480,000 distinct CDR3 sequences, about 23% being singletons. Sequencing was carried out using PBMCs or a T cell subset sorted from them (not recorded which). Every receptor here comes from an adult woman who had mild COVID-19 (a few samples of this study predate the infection). Cell type and time point are not known.

This clonotype turned up a few times. The chain employs TRBV13 and TRBJ2-5; 9 bases align to TRBD1. The V segment lost 6 bases and the J segment 9 bases; nucleotides outside the gene matches: 11. This CDR3 contains 14 residues. In germline, CDR1 is PRHDT, CDR2 FYEKMQ (reference sequence). CDR3 amino acids: CASRSSGTGSAQYF. CDR3 DNA sequence: TGTGCCAGCAGAAGCTCCGGGACAGGGTCGGCCCAGTACTTC.

The rearrangement links TRBV19 to TRBJ1-1; a weak D match, TRBD1 (5 bases). The CDR3 runs to 12 residues. Germline V gives CDR1 LNHDA, CDR2 SQIVND (reference sequence). The germline V and J ends were trimmed by 6 bases and 9 bases, with 14 bases remaining between them. The CDR3 region has the DNA TGTGCCAGTAGGGGACCGACCCGGCAAGCTTTCTTT. Residues: CASRGPTRQAFF.

This rearrangement joins TRBV7-3 to TRBJ2-1, with D unclear. The CDR3 covers 14 residues. Per the germline V gene, CDR1 is SGHTA and CDR2 is FQGTGA. The V end lost 5 bases, the J end lost 5 bases, and 13 bases lay between the germline ends. Written as DNA, the CDR3 is TGTGCCAGCAGCCAGAGCCCACTGGACAATGAGCAGTTCTTC. This sequence encodes CASSQSPLDNEQFF.

This chain links TRBV7-9 with TRBJ2-1; no firm D call. Germline CDR1 reads SEHNR; CDR2 reads FQNEAQ (reference sequence). The CDR3 is made up of 13 amino acids. Trimming pared 0 bases from V and 15 bases from J, leaving 15 bases between. The CDR3 sequence: CASSLAGKGTAFF. The CDR3 DNA follows: TGTGCCAGCAGCTTAGCGGGGAAGGGAACAGCGTTCTTC.

This clonotype was observed a few times. This chain connects TRBV5-5 to TRBJ2-1, with D possibly being TRBD2 (6 bases). The CDR3 totals 14 residues. Germline V gene data show CDR1 as SGHKS and CDR2 as YYEKEE (reference sequence). Deletions cut 0 bases from V and 6 bases from J, with 10 bases between. The CDR3 bases are TGTGCCAGCAGCTTGGACGGGAGAGGCAATGAGCAGTTCTTC. Its translation is CASSLDGRGNEQFF. The entire variable domain, with the rest obtained from reference TRBV5-5 and TRBJ2-1, is as follows: DAGVTQSPTHLIKTRGQQVTLRCSPISGHKSVSWYQQVLGQGPQFIFQYYEKEERGRGNFPDRFSARQFPNYSSELNVNALLLGDSALYLCASSLDGRGNEQFFGPGTRLTVL.

This chain links TRBV6-6 with TRBJ2-6; D is uncertain. This CDR3 is 13 amino acids long. V was pared by 10 bases and J by 1 base, with 8 bases between. Per the germline V gene, CDR1 is MNHNY and CDR2 is SVGAGI (reference sequence). DNA for the CDR3: TGTGCCATGTCCCCGTCTGGGGCCAACGTCCTGACTTTC. It specifies CAMSPSGANVLTF.

There are a few counts of this clonotype. V usage is TRBV5-1 and J usage is TRBJ2-3; D ambiguous. Trimming stripped 0 bases from V and 0 bases from J, with 11 bases between. CDR3 length equals 16 residues. CDR1 is SGHRS, CDR2 YFSETQ, per germline. DNA for the CDR3: TGCGCCAGCAGCTTGGCCGCAGGTACTAGCACAGATACGCAGTATTTT. Translating it yields CASSLAAGTSTDTQYF.

J is TRBJ2-5 and V is TRBV7-9; D remains unclear. V was trimmed by 5 bases and J by 0 bases, leaving 19 bases between them. The CDR3 totals 17 residues. Germline assignment: CDR1 SEHNR and CDR2 FQNEAQ (reference sequence). DNA for the CDR3: TGTGCCAGCAGCCCGCGGATCGGTCGTCGATACCAAGAGACCCAGTACTTC. This encodes CASSPRIGRRYQETQYF.

The chain employs TRBV11-2 and TRBJ2-1; 15 nucleotides align to TRBD2. The ends lost 4 bases at V and 6 bases at J; junction bases unmatched: 16. From germline, CDR1 is SGHAT and CDR2 FQNNGV. The length of the CDR3 is 20 residues. The CDR3 loop is CASSSLLTLPGLAGGNEQFF. The CDR3 bases are TGTGCCAGCAGCTCCCTTCTAACTTTACCGGGACTAGCGGGAGGCAATGAGCAGTTCTTC.

The J gene is TRBJ1-1, the V gene TRBV3-1; tentative D call: TRBD1 (5 bases). Trimming left V 4 bases short and J 0 bases short, with 21 bases between. This CDR3 region has 18 residues. The V gene's germline CDR1 is LGHDT and CDR2 YNNKEL (reference sequence). CDR3 region: CASSPPPQGVNMNTEAFF. Written as DNA, the CDR3 is TGTGCCAGCAGCCCCCCACCTCAAGGGGTAAACATGAACACTGAAGCTTTCTTT. Combining the CDR3 with reference TRBV3-1 and TRBJ1-1 gives the whole variable domain DTAVSQTPKYLVTQMGNDKSIKCEQNLGHDTMYWYKQDSKKFLKIMFSYNNKELIINETVPNRFSPKSPDKAHLNLHINSLELGDSAVYFCASSPPPQGVNMNTEAFFGQGTRLTVV.

A few counts support this clonotype. This chain connects TRBV12-3 or TRBV12-4 to TRBJ2-2; tentatively, D is TRBD2 (6 bases). The CDR3 has 12 residues. V was cut by 8 bases and J by 6 bases, with 10 bases left in between. The CDR3 reads CASLGEAGELFF. The CDR3 DNA sequence: TGTGCCAGCCTCGGGGAGGCCGGGGAGCTGTTTTTT.

This clonotype was detected many times. The rearrangement joins TRBV7-2 to TRBJ2-7, with 8 bases aligning to TRBD1. The CDR3 contains 15 residues. The V gene end was trimmed by 3 bases and the J gene end by 2 bases; junction bases not matched to a gene: 6. Germline values: CDR1 SGHTA, CDR2 FQGNSA. The CDR3 here is CASSLDRVTTYEQYF. CDR3 nucleotide sequence: TGTGCCAGCAGCTTGGACAGGGTAACAACCTACGAGCAGTACTTC.

The CDR3 here is CASSTRDRPFKDVNYGYTF. The CDR3 coding sequence is TGTGCCAGCAGCACTCGGGACAGACCCTTCAAAGATGTTAACTATGGCTACACCTTC. The chain is built from TRBV7-9 and TRBJ1-2, with TRBD1 identical over 7 bases. Germline V gene sequence: CDR1 SEHNR, CDR2 FQNEAQ (reference sequence). The CDR3 totals 19 residues. V dropped 5 bases and J dropped 1; count of bases not matched to a gene: 19.

This rearrangement joins TRBV9 to TRBJ1-1, with D possibly matching TRBD1 (6 bases). This CDR3 region has 15 residues. Trimming took off 2 bases at V and 6 bases at J, with 17 bases between the two ends. Germline V gives CDR1 SGDLS, CDR2 YYNGEE. CDR3 sequence (DNA): TGTGCCAGCAGCGTGGGGGTGACAGGAGATCCTGAAGCTTTCTTT. Translating gives CASSVGVTGDPEAFF.

This clonotype was seen a few times. The chain links TRBV6-5 to TRBJ1-1, with D perhaps matching TRBD1 (5 bases). From germline, CDR1 is MNHEY and CDR2 SVGAGI. The CDR3 has 15 residues. The V gene lost 2 bases and the J gene lost 5 bases, with 15 bases spanning the gap. The CDR3 DNA is TGTGCCAGCAGTTACCCCGGGCAGGGAAGGACTGAAGCTTTCTTT. This gives the protein CASSYPGQGRTEAFF.

This chain connects TRBV13 to TRBJ2-5; TRBD2 matches at 13 bases. The CDR3 has 18 amino acids. CDR1 is PRHDT, CDR2 FYEKMQ, per germline (reference sequence). With 4 bases clipped from V and 1 base from J, the junction kept 9 bases outside the gene matches. CDR3 loop: CASSYQGLAGTGQETQYF. The CDR3 DNA follows: TGTGCCAGCAGCTACCAGGGACTAGCGGGGACTGGCCAAGAGACCCAGTACTTC.

The V gene is TRBV2, the J gene TRBJ2-7; TRBD1 or TRBD2 may be the D gene (5 bases each). Per germline, CDR1 SNHLY and CDR2 FYNNEI. The CDR3 spans 14 residues. Trimming shortened V by 1 base and J by 2 bases, and 9 bases separated the two germline ends. The chain's CDR3 is CASSEGDQTYEQYF. In DNA form, the CDR3 reads TGTGCCAGCAGTGAAGGGGACCAGACCTACGAGCAGTACTTC.

V and J are TRBV7-8 and TRBJ2-5, with 8 nucleotides matching TRBD2. The germline V gene has CDR1 SGHVS and CDR2 FQNEAQ. Germline trimming cut 5 bases from V and 5 bases from J; bases unmatched to any gene: 10. CDR3 length equals 15 residues. CDR3 sequence: CASSRDSGIRETQYF. The CDR3 DNA sequence: TGTGCCAGCAGCCGGGATAGCGGGATAAGGGAGACCCAGTACTTC.

The chain is built from TRBV29-1 and TRBJ2-1; 9 positions match TRBD2. Germline loops: CDR1 SQVTM, CDR2 ANQGSEA. V lost 4 bases to trimming and J lost 8 bases; unmatched junction nucleotides: 6. The CDR3 loop spans 13 amino acids. DNA for the CDR3: TGCAGCGTTGTGGGCGGGGGGGCTGATGAGCAGTTCTTC. This codes for CSVVGGGADEQFF.

The rearrangement joins TRBV7-9 to TRBJ2-1; D is undetermined. CDR3 size: 15 residues. Trimming took off 4 bases at V and 7 bases at J, with 17 bases between the two ends. Germline V gives CDR1 SEHNR, CDR2 FQNEAQ (reference sequence). DNA of the CDR3: TGTGCCAGCAGCTCCGCCCACCGCTTCATAAATGAGCAGTTCTTC. It encodes CASSSAHRFINEQFF.